The source of this T cell receptor (beta chain) is a study of T cells in Graves' hyperthyroidism and ophthalmopathy. Template material for amplifying TCR beta CDR3 regions consisted of RNA transcripts. TCR CDR3 regions were first amplified by RT-PCR with HTBI primers. TCRdb called the multiplex PCR reads again in MiXCR, with one record for every CDR3 protein. The sample yields a few hundred thousand distinct CDR3 sequences, approximately 16% seen once. V was trimmed by 1 base and J by 8 bases, leaving 19 bases between them. Germline lookup yields CDR1 SGDLS and CDR2 YYNGEE. This CDR3 region has 15 residues. Based on clinical symptoms, serum thyroxine and TRAb, thyroid ultrasound and orbital computed tomography, diagnoses were reached.

The sequencing input was blood. The receptor was isolated from a woman between 50 and 59 years old with Graves' hyperthyroidism that later progressed to Graves' ophthalmopathy. The chain has TRBV9 and TRBJ2-7; the D gene is possibly TRBD1 (5 bases). The CDR3 reads CASSVITGLPAKQYF. CDR3 DNA sequence: TGTGCCAGCAGCGTAATCACAGGCTTACCCGCAAAGCAGTACTTC.